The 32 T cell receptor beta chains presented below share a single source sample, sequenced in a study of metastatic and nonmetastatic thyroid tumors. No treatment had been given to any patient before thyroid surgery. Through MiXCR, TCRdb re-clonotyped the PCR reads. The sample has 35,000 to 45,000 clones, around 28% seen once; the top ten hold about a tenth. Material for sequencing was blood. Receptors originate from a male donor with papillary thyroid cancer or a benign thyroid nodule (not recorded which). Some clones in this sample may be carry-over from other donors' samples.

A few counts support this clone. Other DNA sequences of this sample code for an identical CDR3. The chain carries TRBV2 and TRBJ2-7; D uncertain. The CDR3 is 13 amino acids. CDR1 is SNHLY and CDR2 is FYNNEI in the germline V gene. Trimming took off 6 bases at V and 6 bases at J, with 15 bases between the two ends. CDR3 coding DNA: TGTGCCAGCAGCGAGTCGCTGCCTGGCGAGCAGTACTTC. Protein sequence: CASSESLPGEQYF. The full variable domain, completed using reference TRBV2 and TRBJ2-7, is EPEVTQTPSHQVTQMGQEVILRCVPISNHLYFYWYRQILGQKVEFLVSFYNNEISEKSEIFDDQFSVERPDGSNFTLKIRSTKLEDSAMYFCASSESLPGEQYFGPGTRLTVT.

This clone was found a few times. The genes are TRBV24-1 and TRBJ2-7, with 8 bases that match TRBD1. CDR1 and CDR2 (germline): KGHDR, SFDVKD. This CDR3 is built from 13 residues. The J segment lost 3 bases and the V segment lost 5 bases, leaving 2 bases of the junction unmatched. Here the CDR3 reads CATSGGQGYEQYF. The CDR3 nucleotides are TGTGCCACCAGTGGCGGACAGGGCTACGAGCAGTACTTC.

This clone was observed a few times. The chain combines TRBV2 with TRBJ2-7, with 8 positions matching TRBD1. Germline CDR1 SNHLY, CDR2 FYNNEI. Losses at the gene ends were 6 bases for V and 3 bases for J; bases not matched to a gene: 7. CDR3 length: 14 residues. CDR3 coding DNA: TGTGCCAGCAGCCGGACAGGGTTTGACTACGAGCAGTACTTC. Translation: CASSRTGFDYEQYF.

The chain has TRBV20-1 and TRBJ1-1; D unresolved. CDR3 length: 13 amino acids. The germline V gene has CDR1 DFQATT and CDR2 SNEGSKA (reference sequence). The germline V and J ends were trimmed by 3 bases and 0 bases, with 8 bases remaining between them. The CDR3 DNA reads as TGCAGTGCTAGGGGCGGAATGAACACTGAAGCTTTCTTT. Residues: CSARGGMNTEAFF.

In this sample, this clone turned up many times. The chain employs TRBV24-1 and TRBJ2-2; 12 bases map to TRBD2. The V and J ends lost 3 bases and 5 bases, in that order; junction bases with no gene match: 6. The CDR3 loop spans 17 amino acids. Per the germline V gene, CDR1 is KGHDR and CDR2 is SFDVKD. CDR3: CATSDPSGRAGTGELFF. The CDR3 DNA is TGTGCCACCAGTGATCCTAGCGGGAGGGCCGGGACCGGGGAGCTGTTTTTT.

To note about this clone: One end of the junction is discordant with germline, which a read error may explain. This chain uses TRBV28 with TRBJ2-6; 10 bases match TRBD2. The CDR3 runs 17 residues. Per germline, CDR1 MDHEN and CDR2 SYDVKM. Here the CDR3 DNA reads TGTGCCAGAAGTTTAGGGACTAGCGTCTCTGGGGCCAAAGTCCTGACTTTC. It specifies CARSLGTSVSGAKVLTF.

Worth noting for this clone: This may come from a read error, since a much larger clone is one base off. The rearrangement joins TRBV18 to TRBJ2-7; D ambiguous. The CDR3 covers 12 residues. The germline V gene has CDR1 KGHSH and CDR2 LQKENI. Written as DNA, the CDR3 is TGTGTCAGCTCAGAGATGTCCTACGAGCAGTACTTC. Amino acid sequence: CVSSEMSYEQYF.

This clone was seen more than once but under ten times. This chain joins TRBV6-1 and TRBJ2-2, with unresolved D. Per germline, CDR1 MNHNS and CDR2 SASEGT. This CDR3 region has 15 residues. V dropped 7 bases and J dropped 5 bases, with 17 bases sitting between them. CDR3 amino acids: CASTRTVPGTGELFF. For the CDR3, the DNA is TGTGCCAGCACACGGACGGTCCCCGGAACCGGGGAGCTGTTTTTT.

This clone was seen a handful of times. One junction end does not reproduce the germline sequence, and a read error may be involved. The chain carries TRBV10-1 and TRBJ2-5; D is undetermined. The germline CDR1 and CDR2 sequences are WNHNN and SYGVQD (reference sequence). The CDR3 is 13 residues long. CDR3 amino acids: CASRNGPHETQCF. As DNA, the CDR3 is TGCGCCAGCAGGAACGGACCACATGAGACCCAGTGCTTC.

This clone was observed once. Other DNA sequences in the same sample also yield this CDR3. The CDR3 loop reads CASSVDGGSNQPQHF. Here the CDR3 DNA reads TGTGCCAGCAGCGTAGATGGAGGGTCAAATCAGCCCCAGCATTTT. The rearrangement joins TRBV9 to TRBJ1-5, with no clear D. The CDR3 has 15 residues. Germline assignment: CDR1 SGDLS and CDR2 YYNGEE. The ends were cut back, 0 bases at V and 4 bases at J, with 11 bases in the middle.

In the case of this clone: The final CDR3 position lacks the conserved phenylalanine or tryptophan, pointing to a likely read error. Written as DNA, the CDR3 is TGTGCCAGCAGAGCCGGGACAGTCCGGGAGACCCAGTACCTC. The encoded protein is CASRAGTVRETQYL. This sequence joins TRBV2 and TRBJ2-5; 7 bases are shared with TRBD1. CDR3 length equals 14 residues. Losses at the gene ends were 6 bases for V and 5 bases for J; bases not matched to a gene: 9. Germline values: CDR1 SNHLY, CDR2 FYNNEI.

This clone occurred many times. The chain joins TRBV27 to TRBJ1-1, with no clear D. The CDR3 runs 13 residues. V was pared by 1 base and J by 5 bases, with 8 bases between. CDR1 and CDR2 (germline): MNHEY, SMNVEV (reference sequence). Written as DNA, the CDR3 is TGTGCCAGCAGTTTATACCTTGCTACTGAAGCTTTCTTT. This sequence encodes CASSLYLATEAFF.

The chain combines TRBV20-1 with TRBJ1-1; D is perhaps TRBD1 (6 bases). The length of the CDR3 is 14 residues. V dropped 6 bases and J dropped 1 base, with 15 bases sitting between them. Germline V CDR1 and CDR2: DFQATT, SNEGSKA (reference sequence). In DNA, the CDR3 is TGCAGTGCCTGGAGTGGGGGCGGGAACACTGAAGCTTTCTTT. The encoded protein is CSAWSGGGNTEAFF.

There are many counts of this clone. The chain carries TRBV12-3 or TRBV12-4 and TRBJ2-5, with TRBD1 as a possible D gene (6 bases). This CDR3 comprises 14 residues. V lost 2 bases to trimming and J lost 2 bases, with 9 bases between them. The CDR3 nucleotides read TGTGCCAGCAGTTTAAACAGGGTTCAAGAGACCCAGTACTTC. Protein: CASSLNRVQETQYF.

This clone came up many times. The CDR3 protein is CASSLRQISTDTQYF. CDR3 DNA: TGTGCCAGCAGCTTGCGACAGATTAGCACAGATACGCAGTATTTT. The V call is TRBV6-1, the J call TRBJ2-3; a weak D match, TRBD1 (5 bases). V was pared by 6 bases and J by 0 bases, with 13 bases between. The germline CDR1 and CDR2 sequences are MNHNS and SASEGT. The CDR3 contains 15 residues.

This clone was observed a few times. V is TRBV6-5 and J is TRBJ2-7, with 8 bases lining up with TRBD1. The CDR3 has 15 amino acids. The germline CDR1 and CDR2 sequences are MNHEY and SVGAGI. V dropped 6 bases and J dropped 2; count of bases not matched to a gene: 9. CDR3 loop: CASRHSGTGPYEQYF. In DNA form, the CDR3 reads TGTGCCAGCAGACACTCCGGGACAGGCCCCTACGAGCAGTACTTC.

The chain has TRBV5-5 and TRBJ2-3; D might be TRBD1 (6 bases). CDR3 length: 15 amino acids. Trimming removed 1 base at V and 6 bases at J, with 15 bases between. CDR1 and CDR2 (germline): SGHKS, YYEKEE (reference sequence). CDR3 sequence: CASSLWDTPRDTQYF. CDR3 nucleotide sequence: TGTGCCAGCAGCTTGTGGGACACCCCAAGGGATACGCAGTATTTT. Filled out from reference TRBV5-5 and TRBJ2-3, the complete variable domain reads DAGVTQSPTHLIKTRGQQVTLRCSPISGHKSVSWYQQVLGQGPQFIFQYYEKEERGRGNFPDRFSARQFPNYSSELNVNALLLGDSALYLCASSLWDTPRDTQYFGPGTRLTVL.

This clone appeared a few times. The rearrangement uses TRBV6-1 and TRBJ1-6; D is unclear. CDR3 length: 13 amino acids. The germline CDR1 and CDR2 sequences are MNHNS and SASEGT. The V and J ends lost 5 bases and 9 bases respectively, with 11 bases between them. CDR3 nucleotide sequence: TGTGCCAGCAGTCGCTCTCTGACTTCACCCCTCCACTTT. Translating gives CASSRSLTSPLHF.

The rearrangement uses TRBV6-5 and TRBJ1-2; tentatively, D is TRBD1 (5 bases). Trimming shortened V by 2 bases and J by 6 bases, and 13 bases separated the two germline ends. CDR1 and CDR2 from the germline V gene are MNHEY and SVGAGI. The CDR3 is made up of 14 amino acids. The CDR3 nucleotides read TGTGCCAGCAGTTACGTCGAAAAGGGGCATGGCTACACCTTC. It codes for CASSYVEKGHGYTF.

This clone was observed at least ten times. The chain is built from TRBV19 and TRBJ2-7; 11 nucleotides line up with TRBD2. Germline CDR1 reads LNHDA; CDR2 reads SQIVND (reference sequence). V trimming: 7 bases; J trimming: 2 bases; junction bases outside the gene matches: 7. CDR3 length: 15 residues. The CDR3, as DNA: TGTGCCAGTACCCTCAGACTAGCGGGGACCTACGAGCAGTACTTC. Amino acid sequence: CASTLRLAGTYEQYF.

The CDR3 DNA sequence: TGCAGTGCTGCCGGGACTAGCGGGAGGATCAGCTCCTACGAGCAGTACTTC. Encoded protein: CSAAGTSGRISSYEQYF. The gene calls are TRBV20-1 and TRBJ2-7, with TRBD2 matching over 15 bases. Germline trimming cut 5 bases from V and 0 bases from J; bases unmatched to any gene: 8. The CDR3 covers 17 residues. Germline loops: CDR1 DFQATT, CDR2 SNEGSKA (reference sequence).

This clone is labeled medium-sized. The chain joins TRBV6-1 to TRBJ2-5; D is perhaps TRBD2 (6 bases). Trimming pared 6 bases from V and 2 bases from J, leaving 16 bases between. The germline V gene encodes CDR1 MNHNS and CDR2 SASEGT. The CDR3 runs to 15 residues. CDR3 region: CASRRPGTGQETQYF. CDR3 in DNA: TGTGCCAGCAGACGACCCGGGACTGGGCAAGAGACCCAGTACTTC.

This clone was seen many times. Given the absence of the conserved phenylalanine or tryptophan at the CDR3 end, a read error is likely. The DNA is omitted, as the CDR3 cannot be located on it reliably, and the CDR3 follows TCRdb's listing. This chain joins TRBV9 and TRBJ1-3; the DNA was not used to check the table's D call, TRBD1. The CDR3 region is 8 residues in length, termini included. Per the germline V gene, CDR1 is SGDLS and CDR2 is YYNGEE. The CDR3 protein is CASSVGGQ.

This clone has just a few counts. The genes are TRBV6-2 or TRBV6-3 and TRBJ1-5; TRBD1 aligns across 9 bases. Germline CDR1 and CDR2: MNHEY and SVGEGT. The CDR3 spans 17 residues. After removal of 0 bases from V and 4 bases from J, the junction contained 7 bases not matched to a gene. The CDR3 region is CASSYSIPGTGNQPQHF. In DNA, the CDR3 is TGTGCCAGCAGTTACTCGATCCCCGGGACAGGGAATCAGCCCCAGCATTTT.

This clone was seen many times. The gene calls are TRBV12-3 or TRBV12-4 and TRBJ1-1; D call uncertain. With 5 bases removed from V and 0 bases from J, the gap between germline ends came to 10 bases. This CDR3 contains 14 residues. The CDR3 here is CASSETRVNTEAFF. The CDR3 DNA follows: TGTGCCAGCAGTGAGACGCGAGTGAACACTGAAGCTTTCTTT.

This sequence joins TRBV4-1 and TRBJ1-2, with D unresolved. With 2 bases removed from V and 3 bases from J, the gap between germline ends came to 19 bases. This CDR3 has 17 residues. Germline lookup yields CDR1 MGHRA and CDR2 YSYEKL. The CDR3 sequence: CASSQSWAVRAHYGYTF. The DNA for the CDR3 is TGCGCCAGCAGCCAATCTTGGGCGGTTAGAGCGCACTATGGCTACACCTTC.

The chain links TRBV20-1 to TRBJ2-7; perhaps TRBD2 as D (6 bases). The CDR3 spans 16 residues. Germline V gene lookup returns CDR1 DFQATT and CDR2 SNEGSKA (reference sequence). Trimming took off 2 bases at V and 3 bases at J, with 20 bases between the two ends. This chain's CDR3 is CSARPRETWSIYEQYF. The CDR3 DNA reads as TGCAGTGCTAGACCACGGGAGACATGGTCGATCTACGAGCAGTACTTC.

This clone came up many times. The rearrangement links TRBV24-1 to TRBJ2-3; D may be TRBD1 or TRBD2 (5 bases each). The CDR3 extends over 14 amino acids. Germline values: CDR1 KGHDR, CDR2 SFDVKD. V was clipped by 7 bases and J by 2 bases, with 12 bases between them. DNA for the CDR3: TGTGCCACCAGCCAGAGGGGCCTCACAGATACGCAGTATTTT. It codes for CATSQRGLTDTQYF.

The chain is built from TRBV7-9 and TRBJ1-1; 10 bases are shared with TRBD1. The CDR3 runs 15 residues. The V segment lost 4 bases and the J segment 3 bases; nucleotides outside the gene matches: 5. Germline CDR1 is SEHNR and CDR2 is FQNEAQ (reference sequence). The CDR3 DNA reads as TGTGCCAGCAGCTCTCCGGACAGGGGGTACACTGAAGCTTTCTTT. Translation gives CASSSPDRGYTEAFF.

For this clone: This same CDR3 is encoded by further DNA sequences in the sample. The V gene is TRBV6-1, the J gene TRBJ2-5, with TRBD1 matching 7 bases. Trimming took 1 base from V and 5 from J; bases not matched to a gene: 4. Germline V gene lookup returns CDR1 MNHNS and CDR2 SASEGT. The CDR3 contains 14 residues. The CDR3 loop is CASSEGQGGETQYF. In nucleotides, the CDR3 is TGTGCCAGCAGTGAAGGACAGGGTGGGGAGACCCAGTACTTC.

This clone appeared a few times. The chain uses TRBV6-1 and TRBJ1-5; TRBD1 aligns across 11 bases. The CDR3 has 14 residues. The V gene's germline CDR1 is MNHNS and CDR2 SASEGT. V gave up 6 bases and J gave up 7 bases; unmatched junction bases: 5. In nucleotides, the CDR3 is TGTGCCAGCAGCCCAGGACAGGGGGCACAGCCCCAGCATTTT. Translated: CASSPGQGAQPQHF.

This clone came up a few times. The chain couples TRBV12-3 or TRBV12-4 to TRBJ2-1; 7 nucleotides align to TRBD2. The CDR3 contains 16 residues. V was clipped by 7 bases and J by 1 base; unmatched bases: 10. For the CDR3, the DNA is TGTGCCAGCACCGACTCTCGGGAGGCTTCCTACAATGAGCAGTTCTTC. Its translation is CASTDSREASYNEQFF.